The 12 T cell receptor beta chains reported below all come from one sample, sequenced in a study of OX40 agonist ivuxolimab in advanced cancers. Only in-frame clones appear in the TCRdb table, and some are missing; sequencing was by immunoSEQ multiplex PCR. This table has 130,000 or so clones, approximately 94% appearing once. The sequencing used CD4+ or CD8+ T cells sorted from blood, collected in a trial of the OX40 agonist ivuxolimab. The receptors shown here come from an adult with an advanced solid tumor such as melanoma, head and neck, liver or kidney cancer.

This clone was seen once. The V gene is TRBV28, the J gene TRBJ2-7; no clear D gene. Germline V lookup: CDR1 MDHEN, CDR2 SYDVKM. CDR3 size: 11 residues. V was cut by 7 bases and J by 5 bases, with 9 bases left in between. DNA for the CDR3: TGTGCCAGCACACCCGGCGACGAGCAGTACTTC. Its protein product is CASTPGDEQYF.

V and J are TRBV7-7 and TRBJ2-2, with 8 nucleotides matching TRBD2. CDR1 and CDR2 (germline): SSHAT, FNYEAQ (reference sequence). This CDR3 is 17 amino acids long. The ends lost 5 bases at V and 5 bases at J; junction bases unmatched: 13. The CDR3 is CASSTGGGRWLTGELFF. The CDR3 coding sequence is TGTGCCAGCAGCACCGGGGGGGGAAGATGGTTAACCGGGGAGCTGTTTTTT.

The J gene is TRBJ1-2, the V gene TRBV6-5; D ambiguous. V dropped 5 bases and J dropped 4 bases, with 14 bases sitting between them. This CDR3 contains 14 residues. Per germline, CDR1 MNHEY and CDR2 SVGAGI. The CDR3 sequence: CASSESGPAYGYTF. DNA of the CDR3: TGTGCCAGCAGTGAAAGTGGACCTGCCTATGGCTACACCTTC.

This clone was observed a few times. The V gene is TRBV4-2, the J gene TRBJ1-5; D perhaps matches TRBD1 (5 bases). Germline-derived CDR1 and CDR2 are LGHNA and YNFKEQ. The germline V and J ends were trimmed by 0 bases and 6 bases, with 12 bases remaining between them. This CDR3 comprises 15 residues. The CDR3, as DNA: TGTGCCAGCAGCCAAGATAGCGGGGGGGTTCAGCCCCAGCATTTT. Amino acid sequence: CASSQDSGGVQPQHF.

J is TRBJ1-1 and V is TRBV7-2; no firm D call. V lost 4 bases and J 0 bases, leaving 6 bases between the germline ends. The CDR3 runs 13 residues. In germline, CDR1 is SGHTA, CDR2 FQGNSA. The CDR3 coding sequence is TGTGCCAGCAGCTCGACCATGAACACTGAAGCTTTCTTT. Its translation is CASSSTMNTEAFF.

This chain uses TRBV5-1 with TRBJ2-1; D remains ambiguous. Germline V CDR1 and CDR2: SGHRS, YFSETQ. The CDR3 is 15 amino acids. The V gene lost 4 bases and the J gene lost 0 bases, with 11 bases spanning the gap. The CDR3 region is CASSVTHSSYNEQFF. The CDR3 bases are TGCGCCAGCAGCGTGACCCACAGCTCCTACAATGAGCAGTTCTTC.

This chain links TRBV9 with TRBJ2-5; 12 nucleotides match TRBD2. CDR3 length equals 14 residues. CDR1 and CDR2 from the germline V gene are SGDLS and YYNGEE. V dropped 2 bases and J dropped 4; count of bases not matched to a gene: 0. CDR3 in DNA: TGTGCCAGCAGCGTGGGACTAGCGGGAGAGACCCAGTACTTC. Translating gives CASSVGLAGETQYF.

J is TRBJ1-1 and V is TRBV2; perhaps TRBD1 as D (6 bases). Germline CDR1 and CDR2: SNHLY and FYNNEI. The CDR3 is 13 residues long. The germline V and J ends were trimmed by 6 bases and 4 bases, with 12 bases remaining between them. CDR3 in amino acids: CASSPTGITEAFF. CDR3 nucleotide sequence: TGTGCCAGCAGCCCTACAGGGATCACTGAAGCTTTCTTT.

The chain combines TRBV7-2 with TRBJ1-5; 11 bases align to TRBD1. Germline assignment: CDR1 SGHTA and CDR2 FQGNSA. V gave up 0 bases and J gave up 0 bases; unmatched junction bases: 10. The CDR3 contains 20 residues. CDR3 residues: CASSLALSGTGGPSNQPQHF. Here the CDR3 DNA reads TGTGCCAGCAGCTTAGCCCTGTCCGGGACAGGGGGTCCTAGCAATCAGCCCCAGCATTTT.

In nucleotides, the CDR3 is TGTGCCAGCAGCGCACCCGGGAAACTGTTTTTT. Translating it yields CASSAPGKLFF. The chain combines TRBV9 with TRBJ1-4; unclear D gene. Germline values: CDR1 SGDLS, CDR2 YYNGEE. Between the trimmed V and J ends, which lost 3 bases and 11 bases, there was a span of 8 bases. The CDR3 spans 11 residues.

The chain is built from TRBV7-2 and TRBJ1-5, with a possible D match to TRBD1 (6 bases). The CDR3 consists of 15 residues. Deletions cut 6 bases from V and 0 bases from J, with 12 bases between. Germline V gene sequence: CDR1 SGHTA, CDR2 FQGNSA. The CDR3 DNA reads TGTGCCAGCAGGCCCGAGGGGGTTAGCAATCAGCCCCAGCATTTT. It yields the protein CASRPEGVSNQPQHF.

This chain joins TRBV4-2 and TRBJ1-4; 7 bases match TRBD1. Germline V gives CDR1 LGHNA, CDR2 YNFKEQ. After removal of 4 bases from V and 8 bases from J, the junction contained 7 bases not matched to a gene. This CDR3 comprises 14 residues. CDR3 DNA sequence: TGTGCCAGCAGCCCAGGACAGGAGGGGGAAAAACTGTTTTTT. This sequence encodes CASSPGQEGEKLFF.